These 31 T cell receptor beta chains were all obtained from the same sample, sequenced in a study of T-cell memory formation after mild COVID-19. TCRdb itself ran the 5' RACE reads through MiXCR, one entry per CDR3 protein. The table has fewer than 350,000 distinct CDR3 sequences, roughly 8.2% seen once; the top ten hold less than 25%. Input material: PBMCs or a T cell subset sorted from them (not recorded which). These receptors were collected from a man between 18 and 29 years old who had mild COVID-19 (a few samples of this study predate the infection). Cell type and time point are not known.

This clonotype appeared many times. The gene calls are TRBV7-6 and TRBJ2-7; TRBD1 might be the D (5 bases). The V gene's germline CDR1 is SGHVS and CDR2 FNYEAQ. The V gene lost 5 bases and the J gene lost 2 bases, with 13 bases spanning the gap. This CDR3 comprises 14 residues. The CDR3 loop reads CASSQNRRPYEQYF. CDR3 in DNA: TGTGCCAGCAGCCAAAACAGGCGACCCTACGAGCAGTACTTC. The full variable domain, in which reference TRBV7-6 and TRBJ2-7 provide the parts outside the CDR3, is GAGVSQSPRYKVTKRGQDVALRCDPISGHVSLYWYRQALGQGPEFLTYFNYEAQQDKSGLPNDRFSAERPEGSISTLTIQRTEQRDSAMYRCASSQNRRPYEQYFGPGTRLTVT.

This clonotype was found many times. CDR3 nucleotides: TGTGCCAGCAGACCGCGACAGGGTTGGTCCTACGAGCAGTACTTC. Translated: CASRPRQGWSYEQYF. The gene calls are TRBV5-5 and TRBJ2-7, with 7 positions matching TRBD1. This CDR3 has 15 amino acids. Germline CDR1 SGHKS, CDR2 YYEKEE (reference sequence). The ends lost 5 bases at V and 1 base at J; junction bases unmatched: 9.

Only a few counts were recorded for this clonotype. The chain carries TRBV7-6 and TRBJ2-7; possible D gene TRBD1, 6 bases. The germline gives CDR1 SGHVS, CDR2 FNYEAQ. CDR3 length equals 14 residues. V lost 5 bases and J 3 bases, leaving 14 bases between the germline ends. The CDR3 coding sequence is TGTGCCAGCAGCCCTCCCCCAGGGGACTACGAGCAGTACTTC. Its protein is CASSPPPGDYEQYF.

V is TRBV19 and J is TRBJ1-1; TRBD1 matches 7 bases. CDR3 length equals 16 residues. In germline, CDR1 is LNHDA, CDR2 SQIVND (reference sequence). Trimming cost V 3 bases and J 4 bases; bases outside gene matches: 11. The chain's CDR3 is CASSMRGTVSSTEAFF. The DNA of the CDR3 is TGTGCCAGTAGTATGAGGGGGACAGTAAGCTCCACTGAAGCTTTCTTT.

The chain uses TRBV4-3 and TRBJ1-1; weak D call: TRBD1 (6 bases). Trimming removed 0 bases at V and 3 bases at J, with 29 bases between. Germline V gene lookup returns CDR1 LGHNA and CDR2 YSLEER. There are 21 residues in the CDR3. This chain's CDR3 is CASSQEPARFLKTGRDTEAFF. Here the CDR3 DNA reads TGCGCCAGCAGCCAAGAACCAGCGAGATTTCTTAAGACAGGACGGGACACTGAAGCTTTCTTT.

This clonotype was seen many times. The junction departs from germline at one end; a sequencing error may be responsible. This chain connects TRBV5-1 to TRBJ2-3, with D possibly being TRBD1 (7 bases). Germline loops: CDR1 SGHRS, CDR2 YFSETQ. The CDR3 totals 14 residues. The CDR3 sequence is CASSLEGAGDTQYF. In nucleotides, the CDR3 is TGTGCCAGCAGCTTAGAGGGGGCGGGGGATACGCAGTATTTT.

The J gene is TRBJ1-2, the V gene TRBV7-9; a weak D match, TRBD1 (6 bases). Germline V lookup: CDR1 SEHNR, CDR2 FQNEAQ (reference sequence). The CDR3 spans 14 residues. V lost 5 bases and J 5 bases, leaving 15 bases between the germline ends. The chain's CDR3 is CASSPTGQFYGYTF. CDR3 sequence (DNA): TGTGCCAGCAGCCCTACTGGACAGTTTTATGGCTACACCTTC.

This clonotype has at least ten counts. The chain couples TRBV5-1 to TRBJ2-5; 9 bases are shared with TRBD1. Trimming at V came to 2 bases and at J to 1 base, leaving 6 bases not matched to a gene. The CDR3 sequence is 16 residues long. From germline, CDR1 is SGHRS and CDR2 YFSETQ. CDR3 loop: CASSFQLTGGQETQYF. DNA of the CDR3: TGCGCCAGCAGCTTCCAACTGACAGGGGGCCAAGAGACCCAGTACTTC.

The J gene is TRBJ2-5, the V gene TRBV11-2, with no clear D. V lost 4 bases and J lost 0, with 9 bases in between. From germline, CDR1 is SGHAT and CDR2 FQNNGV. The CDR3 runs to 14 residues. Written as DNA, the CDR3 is TGTGCCAGCAGCTGGCGCCTAGACCAAGAGACCCAGTACTTC. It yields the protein CASSWRLDQETQYF. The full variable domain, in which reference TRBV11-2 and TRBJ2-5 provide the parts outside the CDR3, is EAGVAQSPRYKIIEKRQSVAFWCNPISGHATLYWYQQILGQGPKLLIQFQNNGVVDDSQLPKDRFSAERLKGVDSTLKIQPAKLEDSAVYLCASSWRLDQETQYFGPGTRLLVL.

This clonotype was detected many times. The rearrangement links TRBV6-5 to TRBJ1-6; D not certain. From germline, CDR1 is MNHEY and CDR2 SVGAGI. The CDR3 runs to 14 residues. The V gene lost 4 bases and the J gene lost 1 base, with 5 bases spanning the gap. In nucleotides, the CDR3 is TGTGCCAGCAGTTCAACTTCCTATAATTCACCCCTCCACTTT. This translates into CASSSTSYNSPLHF.

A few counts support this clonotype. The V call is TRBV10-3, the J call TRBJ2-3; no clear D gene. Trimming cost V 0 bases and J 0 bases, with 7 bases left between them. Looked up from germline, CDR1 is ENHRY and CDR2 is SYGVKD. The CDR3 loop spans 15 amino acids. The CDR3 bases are TGTGCCATCAGTGAGTCCGCCCCGAGCACAGATACGCAGTATTTT. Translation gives CAISESAPSTDTQYF.

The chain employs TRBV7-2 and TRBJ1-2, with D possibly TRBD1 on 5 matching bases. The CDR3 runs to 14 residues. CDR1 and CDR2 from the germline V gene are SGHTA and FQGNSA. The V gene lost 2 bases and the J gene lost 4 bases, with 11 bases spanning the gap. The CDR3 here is CASSLLGEIYGYTF. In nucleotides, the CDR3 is TGTGCCAGCAGCTTATTAGGGGAAATCTATGGCTACACCTTC.

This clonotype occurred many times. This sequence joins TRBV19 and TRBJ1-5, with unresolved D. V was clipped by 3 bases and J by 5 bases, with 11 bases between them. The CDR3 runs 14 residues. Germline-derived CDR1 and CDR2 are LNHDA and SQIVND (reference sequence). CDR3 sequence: CASSISRRDQPQHF. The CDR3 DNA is TGTGCCAGTAGTATCTCCAGGAGGGATCAGCCCCAGCATTTT.

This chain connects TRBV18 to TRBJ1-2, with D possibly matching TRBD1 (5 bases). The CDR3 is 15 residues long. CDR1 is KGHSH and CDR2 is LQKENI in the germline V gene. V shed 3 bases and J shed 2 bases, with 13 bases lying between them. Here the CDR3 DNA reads TGTGCCAGCTCACCCCCCCAGGGCATCAACTATGGCTACACCTTC. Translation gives CASSPPQGINYGYTF.

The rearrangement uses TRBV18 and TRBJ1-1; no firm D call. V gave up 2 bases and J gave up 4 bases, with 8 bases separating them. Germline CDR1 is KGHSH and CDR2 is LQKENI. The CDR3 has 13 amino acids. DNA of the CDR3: TGTGCCAGCTCACCAAGTTCGGGCACTGAAGCTTTCTTT. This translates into CASSPSSGTEAFF.

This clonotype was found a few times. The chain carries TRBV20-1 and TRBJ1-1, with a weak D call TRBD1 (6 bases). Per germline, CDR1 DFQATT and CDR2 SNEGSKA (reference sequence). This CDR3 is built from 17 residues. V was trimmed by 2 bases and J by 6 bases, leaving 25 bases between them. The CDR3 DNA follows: TGCAGTGCTAGACCCCCGATTCAGGGACATCGAACACCTGAAGCTTTCTTT. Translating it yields CSARPPIQGHRTPEAFF.

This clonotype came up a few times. In DNA form, the CDR3 reads TGTGCCAGTAGTATAGAGGCCTCCTACGAGCAGTACTTC. Translated: CASSIEASYEQYF. The chain combines TRBV19 with TRBJ2-7; D is unclear. CDR3 length equals 13 residues. V lost 0 bases, J lost 0 bases, and 3 bases lay in between. Germline V CDR1 and CDR2: LNHDA, SQIVND (reference sequence). The entire variable domain, with the rest obtained from reference TRBV19 and TRBJ2-7, is as follows: DGGITQSPKYLFRKEGQNVTLSCEQNLNHDAMYWYRQDPGQGLRLIYYSQIVNDFQKGDIAEGYSVSREKKESFPLTVTSAQKNPTAFYLCASSIEASYEQYFGPGTRLTVT.

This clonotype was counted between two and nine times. The CDR3 region has the DNA TGCGCCAGCAGCCAATACTCTAGCCCCGGGGAGCTGTTTTTT. Translated: CASSQYSSPGELFF. V and J are TRBV4-1 and TRBJ2-2; D perhaps matches TRBD2 (5 bases). This CDR3 is built from 14 residues. Trimming pared 2 bases from V and 6 bases from J, leaving 10 bases between. Germline assignment: CDR1 MGHRA and CDR2 YSYEKL.

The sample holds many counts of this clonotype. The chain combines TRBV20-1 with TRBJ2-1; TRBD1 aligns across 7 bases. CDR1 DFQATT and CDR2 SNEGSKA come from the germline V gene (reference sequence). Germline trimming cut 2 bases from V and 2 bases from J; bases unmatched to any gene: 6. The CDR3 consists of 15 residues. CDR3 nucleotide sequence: TGCAGTGCTAGACAGACAGGGCTGGCCTACAATGAGCAGTTCTTC. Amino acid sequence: CSARQTGLAYNEQFF.

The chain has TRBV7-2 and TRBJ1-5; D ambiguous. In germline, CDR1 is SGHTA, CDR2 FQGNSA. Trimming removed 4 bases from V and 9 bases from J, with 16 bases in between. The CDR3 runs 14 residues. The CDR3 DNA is TGTGCCAGCAGCTCCACTCAAACAGCAACGCCCCAGCATTTT. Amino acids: CASSSTQTATPQHF.

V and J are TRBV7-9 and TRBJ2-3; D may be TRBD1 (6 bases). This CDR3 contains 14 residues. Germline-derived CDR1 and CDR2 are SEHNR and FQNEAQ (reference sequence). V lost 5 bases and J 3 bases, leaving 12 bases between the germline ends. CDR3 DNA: TGTGCCAGCAGCATCTACAGGGAGACAGATACGCAGTATTTT. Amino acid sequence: CASSIYRETDTQYF.

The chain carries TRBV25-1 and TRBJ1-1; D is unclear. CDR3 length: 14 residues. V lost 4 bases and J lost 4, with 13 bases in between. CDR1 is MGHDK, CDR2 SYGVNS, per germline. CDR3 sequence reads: CASSARADGTEAFF. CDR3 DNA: TGTGCCAGCAGTGCCCGGGCCGACGGCACTGAAGCTTTCTTT.

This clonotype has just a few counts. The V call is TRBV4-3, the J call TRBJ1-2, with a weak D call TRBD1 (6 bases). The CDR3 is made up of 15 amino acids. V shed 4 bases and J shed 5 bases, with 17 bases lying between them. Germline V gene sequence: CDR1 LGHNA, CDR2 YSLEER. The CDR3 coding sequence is TGCGCCAGCAGCCCAGGACGGGGGGCTTGGTATGGCTACACCTTC. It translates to CASSPGRGAWYGYTF.

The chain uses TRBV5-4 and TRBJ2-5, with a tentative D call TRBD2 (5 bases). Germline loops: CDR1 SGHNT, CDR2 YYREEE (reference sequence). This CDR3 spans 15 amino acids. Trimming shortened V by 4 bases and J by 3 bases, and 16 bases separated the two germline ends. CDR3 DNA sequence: TGTGCCAGCAGCCTCCCCGCGGGTTCGGAAGAGACCCAGTACTTC. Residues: CASSLPAGSEETQYF.

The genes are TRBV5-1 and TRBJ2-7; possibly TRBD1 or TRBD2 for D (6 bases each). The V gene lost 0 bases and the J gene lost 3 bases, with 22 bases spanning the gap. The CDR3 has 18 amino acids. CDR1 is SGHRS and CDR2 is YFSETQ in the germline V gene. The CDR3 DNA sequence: TGCGCCAGCAGCTTGGGACCAGCACAGGGAGGATGGGACTACGAGCAGTACGTC. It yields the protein CASSLGPAQGGWDYEQYV.

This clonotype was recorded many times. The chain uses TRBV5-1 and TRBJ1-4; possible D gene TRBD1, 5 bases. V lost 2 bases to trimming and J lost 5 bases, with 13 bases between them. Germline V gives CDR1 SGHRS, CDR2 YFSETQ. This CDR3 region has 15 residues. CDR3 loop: CASSFLDTQNEKLFF. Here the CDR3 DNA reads TGCGCCAGCAGCTTCCTGGACACACAGAATGAAAAACTGTTTTTT.

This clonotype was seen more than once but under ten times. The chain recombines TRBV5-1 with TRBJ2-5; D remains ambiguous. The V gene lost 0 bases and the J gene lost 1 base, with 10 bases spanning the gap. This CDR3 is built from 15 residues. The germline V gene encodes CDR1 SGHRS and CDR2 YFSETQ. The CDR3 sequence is CASSLGQPFQETQYF. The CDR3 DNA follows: TGCGCCAGCAGCTTGGGGCAGCCCTTCCAAGAGACCCAGTACTTC.

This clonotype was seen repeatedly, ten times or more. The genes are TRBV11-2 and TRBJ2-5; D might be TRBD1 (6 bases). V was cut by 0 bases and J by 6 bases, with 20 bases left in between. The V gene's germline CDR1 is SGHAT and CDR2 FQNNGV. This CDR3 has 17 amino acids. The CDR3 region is CASSLDSGRGLKKTQYF. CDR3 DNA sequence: TGTGCCAGCAGCTTAGATTCCGGCAGGGGCCTGAAAAAGACCCAGTACTTC. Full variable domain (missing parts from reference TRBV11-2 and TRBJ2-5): EAGVAQSPRYKIIEKRQSVAFWCNPISGHATLYWYQQILGQGPKLLIQFQNNGVVDDSQLPKDRFSAERLKGVDSTLKIQPAKLEDSAVYLCASSLDSGRGLKKTQYFGPGTRLLVL.

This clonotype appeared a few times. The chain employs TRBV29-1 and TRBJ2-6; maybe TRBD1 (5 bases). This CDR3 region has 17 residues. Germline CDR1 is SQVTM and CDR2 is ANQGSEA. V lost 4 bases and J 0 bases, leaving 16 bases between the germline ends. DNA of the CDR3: TGCAGCGTTGTTTTGTCAGGGCTATCCTCTGGGGCCAACGTCCTGACTTTC. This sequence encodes CSVVLSGLSSGANVLTF.

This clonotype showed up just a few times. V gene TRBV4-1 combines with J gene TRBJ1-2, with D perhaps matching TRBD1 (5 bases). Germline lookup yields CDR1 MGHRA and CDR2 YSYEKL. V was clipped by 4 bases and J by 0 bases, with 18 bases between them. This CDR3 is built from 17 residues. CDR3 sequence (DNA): TGCGCCAGCAGCCTCAAGTTTGCGGCAGGGACTAACTATGGCTACACCTTC. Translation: CASSLKFAAGTNYGYTF.

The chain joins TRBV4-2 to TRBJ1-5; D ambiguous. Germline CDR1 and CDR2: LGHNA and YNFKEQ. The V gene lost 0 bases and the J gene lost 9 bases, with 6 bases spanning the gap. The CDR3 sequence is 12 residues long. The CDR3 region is CASSQDQGPQHF. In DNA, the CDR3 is TGTGCCAGCAGCCAAGATCAAGGGCCCCAGCATTTT.